This record looks at one T cell receptor (beta chain) sequence and its context. In the same sample, other DNA sequences code for this CDR3. Between the trimmed V and J ends, which lost 4 bases and 6 bases, there was a span of 6 bases. The V gene's germline CDR1 is SNHLY and CDR2 FYNNEI. The CDR3 spans 11 residues. This entry is derived from a study of blood T cell repertoires in COVID-19. Background on the study: From T cells, B-cell-depleted T cells, or PBMCs came the material, which was cDNA or gDNA.

The authors' processing: Counts of nucleated cells, estimated from reference gene primer amplification, were obtained. TCRdb's copy holds only in-frame clones and misses some; the assay was immunoSEQ multiplex PCR. That table is the source of V, J and clone size, and D and trimming were worked out from the DNA. The table shows some 370,000 clones, with roughly 90% occurring only once. Material for sequencing was peripheral blood. The TCR originated in a middle-aged man with acute or convalescent COVID-19. The rearrangement joins TRBV2 to TRBJ1-2; D is perhaps TRBD1 (5 bases). CDR3 in DNA: TGTGCCAGCAGTGGGGGGGATGGCTACACCTTC. This sequence encodes CASSGGDGYTF. Using reference TRBV2 and TRBJ1-2 for the parts outside the CDR3, the full variable domain is EPEVTQTPSHQVTQMGQEVILRCVPISNHLYFYWYRQILGQKVEFLVSFYNNEISEKSEIFDDQFSVERPDGSNFTLKIRSTKLEDSAMYFCASSGGDGYTFGSGTRLTVV.